These 29 T cell receptor beta chains were sequenced from one sample in a study of identical twins. One entry per CDR3 protein, called by TCRdb with MiXCR from the 5' RACE reads. The table includes about 520,000 distinct CDR3 sequences, roughly 21% detected once. These data were likewise used in another study, on T cells expressing NK-cell markers.

The sample comprised CD4+ T cells sorted from blood. The receptors derive from a woman aged 18-29 years in good health.

The sample holds a few counts of this clonotype. The gene calls are TRBV20-1 and TRBJ2-7, with 7 positions matching TRBD1. V lost 3 bases and J lost 2; bases outside the gene matches: 4. Per germline, CDR1 DFQATT and CDR2 SNEGSKA (reference sequence). The CDR3 is made up of 13 amino acids. CDR3: CSASWDRAYEQYF. The CDR3 DNA is TGCAGTGCTAGCTGGGACAGAGCCTACGAGCAGTACTTC.

This clonotype came up a few times. The chain recombines TRBV3-1 with TRBJ1-1; no firm D call. The CDR3 totals 14 residues. CDR1 and CDR2 from the germline V gene are LGHDT and YNNKEL (reference sequence). Trimming stripped 0 bases from V and 1 base from J, with 6 bases between. CDR3 amino acids: CASSQEAANTEAFF. The CDR3 region has the DNA TGTGCCAGCAGCCAAGAGGCCGCGAACACTGAAGCTTTCTTT.

The chain couples TRBV12-3 or TRBV12-4 to TRBJ1-5; 7 nucleotides match TRBD1. The CDR3 has 14 amino acids. V was clipped by 6 bases and J by 10 bases; unmatched bases: 12. The CDR3 DNA is TGTGCCAGCAGACGTGGACAGGCGATTTTCCCCCAGCATTTT. The encoded protein is CASRRGQAIFPQHF.

The V gene is TRBV7-2, the J gene TRBJ2-3; TRBD2 matches 15 bases. The CDR3 sequence is 15 residues long. Trimming took 4 bases from V and 9 from J; bases not matched to a gene: 5. Germline V gene data show CDR1 as SGHTA and CDR2 as FQGNSA. The CDR3 nucleotides are TGTGCCAGCAGCTCGGGACTAGCGGGAGGAGGGACGCAGTATTTT. This translates into CASSSGLAGGGTQYF.

This clonotype came up a few times. The chain links TRBV12-3 or TRBV12-4 to TRBJ1-1, with a weak D call TRBD1 (5 bases). Trimming removed 10 bases at V and 8 bases at J, with 29 bases between. CDR3 length equals 16 residues. CDR3 sequence: CAIYTLHGTLTLEAFF. The CDR3 DNA is TGTGCCATATACACTTTGCATGGGACTTTAACACTGGAAGCTTTCTTT.

This clonotype was recorded a few times. The V gene is TRBV20-1, the J gene TRBJ2-1, with 7 bases matching TRBD2. V was pared by 7 bases and J by 9 bases, with 6 bases of the junction left unmatched. Germline V gene data show CDR1 as DFQATT and CDR2 as SNEGSKA (reference sequence). The CDR3 extends over 11 amino acids. The CDR3 protein is CSGTGGSEQFF. The CDR3 coding sequence is TGCAGTGGTACAGGCGGGAGTGAGCAGTTCTTC.

V usage is TRBV27 and J usage is TRBJ2-5; D call uncertain. Germline assignment: CDR1 MNHEY and CDR2 SMNVEV (reference sequence). This CDR3 is built from 15 residues. Trimming took 2 bases from V and 0 from J, leaving 10 bases between them. DNA for the CDR3: TGTGCCAGCAGTTTAGCAGACACCTACCAAGAGACCCAGTACTTC. It codes for CASSLADTYQETQYF.

This clonotype was seen more than once but under ten times. The chain is built from TRBV29-1 and TRBJ2-4; TRBD1 agrees at 7 bases. The V gene end was trimmed by 8 bases and the J gene end by 5 bases; junction bases not matched to a gene: 6. Germline V gene lookup returns CDR1 SQVTM and CDR2 ANQGSEA. The CDR3 is made up of 12 amino acids. CDR3 protein: CSLTTGENIQYF. The CDR3 coding sequence is TGCAGCCTCACTACAGGGGAAAACATTCAGTACTTC.

The genes are TRBV20-1 and TRBJ2-2, with 12 bases aligning to TRBD2. CDR1 is DFQATT, CDR2 SNEGSKA, per germline (reference sequence). With V trimmed by 3 bases and J by 2 bases, 4 bases remained unmatched. The CDR3 loop spans 16 amino acids. This chain's CDR3 is CSASRGLAGNTGELFF. CDR3 bases: TGCAGTGCTAGCCGTGGACTAGCGGGAAACACCGGGGAGCTGTTTTTT.

The rearrangement uses TRBV5-1 and TRBJ2-1; no clear D gene. The CDR3 extends over 14 amino acids. V was clipped by 8 bases and J by 0 bases, with 12 bases between them. Germline V gene lookup returns CDR1 SGHRS and CDR2 YFSETQ. CDR3 DNA: TGCGCCAGTACTCCGGAGAGCTCCTACAATGAGCAGTTCTTC. This encodes CASTPESSYNEQFF.

This clonotype has a handful of counts. This chain uses TRBV7-9 with TRBJ2-5; D not resolved. V shed 1 base and J shed 2 bases, with 11 bases lying between them. The CDR3 loop spans 15 amino acids. Germline assignment: CDR1 SEHNR and CDR2 FQNEAQ (reference sequence). This CDR3 is CASSLGNGLQETQYF. Written as DNA, the CDR3 is TGTGCCAGCAGCTTAGGGAACGGGTTACAAGAGACCCAGTACTTC.

This clonotype was seen a handful of times. The chain couples TRBV20-1 to TRBJ2-5; TRBD2 matches 11 bases. CDR1 is DFQATT, CDR2 SNEGSKA, per germline (reference sequence). Trimming at V came to 6 bases and at J to 6 bases, leaving 15 bases not matched to a gene. The CDR3 has 16 amino acids. The CDR3 DNA follows: TGCAGTGCCGGACTAGCGGGTCGGGCCGGGATGAAGACCCAGTACTTC. It yields the protein CSAGLAGRAGMKTQYF.

In DNA form, the CDR3 reads TGCAGTGCTAGTAGCGGGGGGGACCAAGAGACCCAGTACTTC. It translates to CSASSGGDQETQYF. The chain uses TRBV20-1 and TRBJ2-5; 11 nucleotides agree with TRBD2. This CDR3 comprises 14 residues. Germline CDR1 reads DFQATT; CDR2 reads SNEGSKA (reference sequence). V was pared by 3 bases and J by 0 bases, with 0 bases of the junction left unmatched.

The rearrangement uses TRBV5-1 and TRBJ2-4; no clear D gene. Germline CDR1 and CDR2: SGHRS and YFSETQ. The V end was cut by 0 bases, the J end by 2 bases, with 12 bases between. This CDR3 is built from 16 residues. CDR3 region: CASSLALVYPKNIQYF. The CDR3 nucleotides are TGCGCCAGCAGCTTGGCCCTCGTTTATCCCAAAAACATTCAGTACTTC.

The chain joins TRBV7-9 to TRBJ2-6, with D tentatively TRBD1 or TRBD2 (6 bases each). Trimming took 5 bases from V and 4 from J, leaving 12 bases between them. Germline V gene lookup returns CDR1 SEHNR and CDR2 FQNEAQ (reference sequence). This CDR3 is 15 amino acids long. CDR3: CASSTQGLGANVLTF. The CDR3 coding sequence is TGTGCCAGCAGCACACAGGGACTGGGGGCCAACGTCCTGACTTTC.

This rearrangement joins TRBV5-5 to TRBJ1-1; 7 bases are shared with TRBD1. Germline assignment: CDR1 SGHKS and CDR2 YYEKEE (reference sequence). The CDR3 has 15 amino acids. V gave up 4 bases and J gave up 3 bases; unmatched junction bases: 9. DNA of the CDR3: TGTGCCAGCAGCACCCGACAGGGAAGGGACACTGAAGCTTTCTTT. Translation gives CASSTRQGRDTEAFF.

V usage is TRBV5-6 and J usage is TRBJ2-7, with D possibly matching TRBD2 (5 bases). The CDR3 has 16 amino acids. The V end lost 3 bases, the J end lost 6 bases, and 22 bases lay between the germline ends. Germline lookup yields CDR1 SGHDT and CDR2 YYEEEE. The CDR3 DNA follows: TGTGCCAGCAGCTGGATTGCTAAGGGTGGGAGCGCCGAGCAGTACTTC. Protein product: CASSWIAKGGSAEQYF. The variable domain in full, completed from reference TRBV5-6 and TRBJ2-7, reads DAGVTQSPTHLIKTRGQQVTLRCSPKSGHDTVSWYQQALGQGPQFIFQYYEEEERQRGNFPDRFSGHQFPNYSSELNVNALLLGDSALYLCASSWIAKGGSAEQYFGPGTRLTVT.

V and J are TRBV12-3 or TRBV12-4 and TRBJ1-5, with TRBD1 matching 8 bases. After removal of 5 bases from V and 6 bases from J, the junction contained 6 bases not matched to a gene. The CDR3 runs to 14 residues. CDR3 residues: CASSPQGVGQPQHF. In DNA form, the CDR3 reads TGTGCCAGCAGTCCACAGGGGGTTGGTCAGCCCCAGCATTTT.

This clonotype came up a few times. The gene calls are TRBV3-1 and TRBJ1-6; D is undetermined. Between the trimmed V and J ends, which lost 1 base and 8 bases, there was a span of 12 bases. Germline V gene lookup returns CDR1 LGHDT and CDR2 YNNKEL (reference sequence). This CDR3 is built from 15 residues. The CDR3 region has the DNA TGTGCCAGCAGCCAAGGGACCGTAGATGATTCACCCCTCCACTTT. This sequence encodes CASSQGTVDDSPLHF.

The chain couples TRBV7-2 to TRBJ2-1; D might be TRBD2 (5 bases). Trimming left V 3 bases short and J 6 bases short, with 9 bases between. The CDR3 totals 13 residues. Per the germline V gene, CDR1 is SGHTA and CDR2 is FQGNSA. The CDR3 here is CASSLERSNEQFF. CDR3 sequence (DNA): TGTGCCAGCAGCTTGGAGCGGTCCAATGAGCAGTTCTTC.

The chain carries TRBV5-1 and TRBJ2-5; 11 nucleotides match TRBD1. With V trimmed by 2 bases and J by 1 base, 7 bases remained unmatched. This CDR3 contains 17 residues. Germline V lookup: CDR1 SGHRS, CDR2 YFSETQ. The CDR3 DNA reads as TGCGCCAGCAGCTTCAGGCCGGGACAGGGGGTCCAAGAGACCCAGTACTTC. Translation gives CASSFRPGQGVQETQYF.

The chain has TRBV20-1 and TRBJ1-5; unclear D gene. This CDR3 comprises 14 residues. V lost 2 bases, J lost 9 bases, and 17 bases lay in between. In germline, CDR1 is DFQATT, CDR2 SNEGSKA (reference sequence). CDR3 in DNA: TGCAGTGCTAGAACTCCCAGGCTCCCTGGGCCCCAGCATTTT. It codes for CSARTPRLPGPQHF.

The chain joins TRBV20-1 to TRBJ1-1; 9 positions match TRBD1. CDR1 DFQATT and CDR2 SNEGSKA come from the germline V gene (reference sequence). CDR3 length equals 13 residues. Trimming cost V 5 bases and J 2 bases; bases outside gene matches: 3. The CDR3 protein is CSAPGQGNTEAFF. CDR3 in DNA: TGCAGTGCTCCGGGACAGGGAAACACTGAAGCTTTCTTT.

There are a few counts of this clonotype. The chain links TRBV7-2 to TRBJ2-7; 7 nucleotides match TRBD2. Losses at the gene ends were 2 bases for V and 0 bases for J; bases not matched to a gene: 4. CDR3 size: 15 residues. Germline V gene lookup returns CDR1 SGHTA and CDR2 FQGNSA. The CDR3 region is CASSLLSGNSYEQYF. The DNA for the CDR3 is TGTGCCAGCAGCTTACTGAGCGGGAACTCCTACGAGCAGTACTTC.

J is TRBJ2-2 and V is TRBV12-2; the table's D gene call, TRBD2, was not cross checked with the DNA. TRBV12-2 is flagged as a pseudogene. The CDR3 length is 17 residues. The CDR3 here is CASRFTAGALDTGELFF. As DNA, the CDR3 is TGTGCAAGTCGCTTTACAGCGGGAGCCTTGGACACCGGGGAGCTGTTTTTT.

This clonotype was picked up a small number of times. The rearrangement uses TRBV13 and TRBJ2-7; D is possibly TRBD1 (5 bases). Germline V lookup: CDR1 PRHDT, CDR2 FYEKMQ (reference sequence). Trimming removed 5 bases from V and 0 bases from J, with 20 bases in between. CDR3 length: 17 residues. CDR3 protein: CASSRLTVDRPSYEQYF. The CDR3 nucleotides are TGTGCCAGCAGCCGGCTTACCGTCGACAGACCCTCCTACGAGCAGTACTTC.

This clonotype was observed a few times. This rearrangement joins TRBV7-2 to TRBJ2-1; maybe TRBD1 (8 bases). V gave up 3 bases and J gave up 2 bases, with 14 bases separating them. From germline, CDR1 is SGHTA and CDR2 FQGNSA. There are 16 residues in the CDR3. The chain's CDR3 is CASSFNRGGTYNEQFF. CDR3 DNA: TGTGCCAGCAGCTTTAACAGGGGGGGCACCTACAATGAGCAGTTCTTC.

The rearrangement links TRBV5-6 to TRBJ2-3; a weak D match, TRBD2 (6 bases). V dropped 0 bases and J dropped 1 base, with 18 bases sitting between them. The CDR3 runs 18 residues. Germline V gene sequence: CDR1 SGHDT, CDR2 YYEEEE. The CDR3 sequence: CASSLGPLGGLRTDTQYF. DNA of the CDR3: TGTGCCAGCAGCTTGGGGCCCCTCGGGGGACTGCGCACAGATACGCAGTATTTT.

The V and J genes are TRBV5-6 and TRBJ1-6; 9 positions match TRBD1. Losses at the gene ends were 4 bases for V and 10 bases for J; bases not matched to a gene: 9. Germline V gene sequence: CDR1 SGHDT, CDR2 YYEEEE. This CDR3 is 15 amino acids long. Here the CDR3 DNA reads TGTGCCAGCAGCAAGCCGGGACAGGGAGACTCACCCCTCCACTTT. Amino acid sequence: CASSKPGQGDSPLHF. The full variable domain, with the rest looked up from reference TRBV5-6 and TRBJ1-6, is DAGVTQSPTHLIKTRGQQVTLRCSPKSGHDTVSWYQQALGQGPQFIFQYYEEEERQRGNFPDRFSGHQFPNYSSELNVNALLLGDSALYLCASSKPGQGDSPLHFGNGTRLTVT.